This TCR beta chain was obtained from a study of blood T cell repertoires in COVID-19. Background on the study: T cells, B-cell-depleted T cells, or PBMCs supplied cDNA or gDNA.

TCRdb's table, derived via immunoSEQ multiplex PCR, lists solely in-frame clones and lacks some. The repertoire holds about 180,000 clones, with approximately 90% as singletons. The count of this clone is one. J lost 0 bases, V lost 1 base, and 4 bases had no gene match. The germline CDR1 and CDR2 sequences are LGHNA and YNFKEQ. This CDR3 spans 16 amino acids. This TCR was sampled from a young woman with acute or convalescent COVID-19. The specimen was peripheral blood. The V and J genes are TRBV4-2 and TRBJ1-1, with 8 bases identical to TRBD1. The CDR3 DNA sequence: TGTGCCAGCAGCCAAGGGCCGGGACAGGTGAACACTGAAGCTTTCTTT. It encodes CASSQGPGQVNTEAFF.